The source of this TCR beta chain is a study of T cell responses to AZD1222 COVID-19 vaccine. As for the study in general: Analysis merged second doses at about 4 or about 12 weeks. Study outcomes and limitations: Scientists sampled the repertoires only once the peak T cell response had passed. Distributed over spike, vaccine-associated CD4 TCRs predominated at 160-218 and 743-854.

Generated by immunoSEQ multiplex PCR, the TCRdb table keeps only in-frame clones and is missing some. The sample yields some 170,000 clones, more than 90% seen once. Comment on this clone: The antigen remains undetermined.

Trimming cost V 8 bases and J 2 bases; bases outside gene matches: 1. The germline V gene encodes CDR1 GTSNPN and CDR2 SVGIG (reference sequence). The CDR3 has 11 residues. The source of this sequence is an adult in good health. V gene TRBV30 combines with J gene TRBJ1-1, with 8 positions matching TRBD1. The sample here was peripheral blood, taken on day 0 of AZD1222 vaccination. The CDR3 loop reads CAGQGNTEAFF. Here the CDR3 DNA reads TGTGCCGGACAGGGCAACACTGAAGCTTTCTTT.